The sample holds many counts of the clone carrying this TCR beta chain. Its antigen is as yet unknown. The CDR3 length is 15 residues. Looked up from germline, CDR1 is MNHEY and CDR2 is SMNVEV (reference sequence). V lost 2 bases to trimming and J lost 7 bases, with 12 bases between them. TCR beta VDJ combinations and CDR3 sequences were profiled from genomic DNA. Each CDR3 protein gets one entry after TCRdb re-called the reads with MiXCR. The table records some 68,000 distinct CDR3 sequences, roughly half of them present only once. These data belong to a study of CD8+CD57+ T cells in acquired aplastic anemia. The overall study: Isolated CD4+ and CD8+ cells, once sorted, yielded DNA averaging roughly 3.2 ug. The study's findings and limits: Between patients and controls, CD8+ Simpson's diversity did not vary significantly.

The chain links TRBV27 to TRBJ1-6; D unresolved. Sample: sorted CD4+, CD8+, or CD8+CD57+ T cells (not recorded which) from PBMCs. The clonotype originates from a human donor in good health, serving as a control. The CDR3 sequence: CASSLNVGSNSPLHF. The CDR3 region has the DNA TGTGCCAGCAGTTTAAATGTTGGGTCCAATTCACCCCTCCACTTT.